Sequencing of this T cell receptor (beta chain) was carried out in a study of shared clonotypes between healthy human individuals. Study-wide findings and caveats: Expectations were that clonotype sharing among donors would be affected by sequencing depth. Despite large depth, rarefaction showed incomplete sorted-subset sequencing.

The protocol was immunoSEQ multiplex PCR, while the TCRdb copy is restricted to in-frame clones and leaves out a portion. The sample records over a million clones, approximately 98.5% being singletons. Each donor was a Caucasian adult residing in Nashville, Tennessee. This clone came up once. Its antigen is undetermined. The CDR3 sequence is 15 residues long. V lost 3 bases to trimming and J lost 3 bases, with 15 bases between them. From germline, CDR1 is SEHNR and CDR2 FQNEAQ (reference sequence). The sequenced sample was naive CD4+ T cells sorted from blood. Documented subset: CD45RA+ positively selected. The rearrangement uses TRBV7-9 and TRBJ2-7; no firm D call. This receptor was taken from a man aged 25 to 45 in good health. The CDR3 nucleotides are TGTGCCAGCAGCTTCATGGGATCTACAATCTACGAGCAGTACTTC. Its translation: CASSFMGSTIYEQYF.